This T cell receptor (beta chain) is from a study of tumor-infiltrating lymphocytes in primary liver carcinoma. General study points: Being bulk and unsorted, samples allowed no CD4+ and CD8+ repertoire comparison.

The researchers obtained blood RNA from unsorted whole blood and also extracted germline DNA. With respect to this clonotype: The antigen is unknown.

The researchers produced TCR beta cDNA from 400 to 650 ng total RNA with a constant-region primer. Library construction for TCR beta comprised three nested multiplex PCR rounds performed with slightly modified ARM-PCR. PCR rounds one and two used TRBV1-TRBV30 forward primers with a C-beta reverse primer for approximately 11 cycles each. TCRdb itself ran the multiplex PCR reads through MiXCR, one entry per CDR3 protein. The table includes fewer than 400,000 distinct CDR3 sequences, approximately 60% detected once. Trimming stripped 5 bases from V and 0 bases from J, with 8 bases between. Germline-derived CDR1 and CDR2 are SGHAT and FQNNGV. The CDR3 runs to 13 residues.

The chain has TRBV11-2 and TRBJ2-7; D remains unclear. The clonotype originates from a man aged 35 to 55 with primary liver carcinoma and hepatitis B virus infection. The sequencing input was peripheral blood. CDR3 DNA: TGTGCCAGCAGCAGGGAATCCTCCTACGAGCAGTACTTC. Translated, it gives CASSRESSYEQYF.